This T cell receptor beta chain is drawn from a study of control samples from healthy donors and cancer patients. With 4 bases clipped from V and 7 bases from J, the junction kept 10 bases outside the gene matches. The germline V gene encodes CDR1 SGHRS and CDR2 YFSETQ. The CDR3 length is 15 residues. Here immunoSEQ multiplex PCR was the method, and the copy in TCRdb shows in-frame clones only, minus some. The repertoire holds some 100,000 clones, around 83% seen once, with 0.95% to 1.5% in the top ten. The clonotype was recovered from a woman aged 50 to 60 in good health. Sequencing used blood. The V and J genes are TRBV5-1 and TRBJ2-1; 8 nucleotides agree with TRBD2. The CDR3 bases are TGCGCCAGCAGCACCTCAGCGGGAGTCCAGAATGAGCAGTTCTTC. This translates into CASSTSAGVQNEQFF.